Listed below are T cell receptor beta chains from one sample, sequenced in a study of cytomegalovirus exposure and HLA in healthy donors. The repertoire was sequenced with immunoSEQ multiplex PCR; TCRdb's copy has only in-frame clones and lacks some. The sample has some 120,000 clones, 65% to 75% seen once. Input material: PBMCs. The receptors derive from a man aged 35-49 years in good health and CMV-seropositive. The CDR3 runs from the conserved cysteine through the conserved F or W. Fields, in order: CDR3 protein, CDR3 DNA, D gene, J gene, V gene, clone size. D genes are given only for firm matches. The size entry is marked missing in some rows and otherwise reads once, few, many or a size class.

CDR3: CASSADKDYGHTF
DNA: TGTGCCAGCAGCGCGGACAAGGACTATGGCCACACCTTC
D: -
J: TRBJ1-2
V: TRBV7-9
size: -

CDR3: CASSSIAGVNEQFF
DNA: TGTGCCAGCAGCTCGATAGCGGGAGTAAATGAGCAGTTCTTC
D: TRBD2
J: TRBJ2-1
V: TRBV11-3
size: -

CDR3: CASSPTSGGPTDTQYF
DNA: TGTGCCAGCAGCCCGACTAGCGGGGGCCCCACAGATACGCAGTATTTT
D: TRBD2
J: TRBJ2-3
V: TRBV6-4
size: -

CDR3: CASARDRDTGELFF
DNA: TGTGCCAGCGCCCGGGACAGGGACACCGGGGAGCTGTTTTTT
D: TRBD1
J: TRBJ2-2
V: TRBV6-5
size: -

CDR3: CASSRRERGNEQFF
DNA: TGTGCCAGTAGTAGGAGGGAAAGGGGCAATGAGCAGTTCTTC
D: -
J: TRBJ2-1
V: TRBV19
size: -

CDR3: CVSSDRGEQYF
DNA: TGTGTCAGCAGTGACCGGGGTGAGCAGTACTTC
D: -
J: TRBJ2-7
V: TRBV6-1
size: -

CDR3: CASSAGGQADEKLFF
DNA: TGTGCCAGCAGCGCGGGGGGACAGGCGGATGAAAAACTGTTTTTT
D: TRBD1
J: TRBJ1-4
V: TRBV9
size: -

CDR3: CAISPYSSGGVGTDTQYF
DNA: TGTGCCATCAGTCCTTATTCTAGCGGGGGGGTTGGCACAGATACGCAGTATTTT
D: TRBD2
J: TRBJ2-3
V: TRBV10-3
size: few

CDR3: CASSLIEGSTQYF
DNA: TGTGCCAGCAGCTTAATTGAGGGATCTACGCAGTATTTT
D: -
J: TRBJ2-3
V: TRBV5-4
size: -

CDR3: CASSSPGSYNEQFF
DNA: TGTGCCAGCAGCTCTCCGGGGAGTTACAATGAGCAGTTCTTC
D: -
J: TRBJ2-1
V: TRBV7-3
size: -

CDR3: CASSRGTVETQYF
DNA: TGTGCCAGCAGCCGGGGGACCGTAGAGACCCAGTACTTC
D: -
J: TRBJ2-5
V: TRBV7-2
size: -

CDR3: CASSSLQGASEKLFF
DNA: TGCGCCAGCAGCTCCCTACAGGGGGCGTCTGAAAAACTGTTTTTT
D: TRBD1
J: TRBJ1-4
V: TRBV5-1
size: -

CDR3: CASSLTGSSYEQYF
DNA: TGCGCCAGCAGCTTGACAGGGAGCTCCTACGAGCAGTACTTC
D: -
J: TRBJ2-7
V: TRBV5-1
size: -

CDR3: CSVVQTGGTGELFF
DNA: TGCAGCGTTGTGCAGACAGGGGGCACCGGGGAGCTGTTTTTT
D: TRBD1
J: TRBJ2-2
V: TRBV29-1
size: -

CDR3: CASSLVRGSADTQYF
DNA: TGTGCCAGCAGCTTAGTTAGGGGATCGGCTGATACGCAGTATTTT
D: -
J: TRBJ2-3
V: TRBV11-2
size: -

CDR3: CASSQVAGGRGTQYF
DNA: TGCGCCAGCAGCCAAGTAGCGGGGGGGCGGGGTACGCAGTATTTT
D: TRBD2
J: TRBJ2-3
V: TRBV4-1
size: -

CDR3: CASRRDRVETQYF
DNA: TGTGCCAGCAGACGGGACAGGGTAGAGACCCAGTACTTC
D: -
J: TRBJ2-5
V: TRBV21-1
size: -

CDR3: CAGSDTAGVTDTQYF
DNA: TGTGCCGGCAGTGACACAGCGGGAGTAACAGATACGCAGTATTTT
D: TRBD2
J: TRBJ2-3
V: TRBV5-6
size: -

CDR3: CASMADQPQHF
DNA: TGTGCCAGCATGGCGGATCAGCCCCAGCATTTT
D: -
J: TRBJ1-5
V: TRBV28
size: few

CDR3: CASSLGGTSHEQFF
DNA: TGTGCCAGCAGCTTAGGCGGGACTAGCCATGAGCAGTTCTTC
D: TRBD2
J: TRBJ2-1
V: TRBV11-2
size: -

CDR3: CASSFAPPRETLHF
DNA: TGTGCCAGCAGTTTCGCCCCCCCCCGCGAAACCCTCCACTTT
D: -
J: TRBJ1-6
V: TRBV6-5
size: -

CDR3: CASHDNYEQYF
DNA: TGTGCCAGCCATGACAACTACGAGCAGTACTTC
D: -
J: TRBJ2-7
V: TRBV27
size: -

CDR3: CASSPGGNGYTF
DNA: TGTGCCAGCTCACCAGGGGGGAATGGCTACACCTTC
D: -
J: TRBJ1-2
V: TRBV18
size: -

CDR3: CASSLSQGDTEAFF
DNA: TGCGCCAGCAGCTTGTCCCAGGGGGACACTGAAGCTTTCTTT
D: TRBD1
J: TRBJ1-1
V: TRBV5-1
size: -

CDR3: CSVGTGVDGQPQHF
DNA: TGCAGCGTTGGGACAGGGGTAGACGGGCAGCCCCAGCATTTT
D: TRBD1
J: TRBJ1-5
V: TRBV29-1
size: -

CDR3: CAWSPRGAGNTIYF
DNA: TGTGCCTGGAGTCCCAGGGGGGCTGGAAACACCATATATTTT
D: TRBD1
J: TRBJ1-3
V: TRBV30
size: -

CDR3: CSAKSDGNEKLFF
DNA: TGCAGCGCCAAGTCGGACGGGAACGAAAAACTGTTTTTT
D: -
J: TRBJ1-4
V: TRBV29-1
size: once

CDR3: CASATGGLSTDTQYF
DNA: TGTGCCAGCGCCACAGGGGGGCTTAGCACAGATACGCAGTATTTT
D: TRBD1
J: TRBJ2-3
V: TRBV14
size: once

CDR3: CASSRDRGAYEQYF
DNA: TGTGCCAGCAGCCGGGACAGGGGTGCCTACGAGCAGTACTTC
D: TRBD1
J: TRBJ2-7
V: TRBV7-8
size: -

CDR3: CASSLATSGTGELFF
DNA: TGTGCTAGCAGCCTAGCGACTAGCGGGACCGGGGAGCTGTTTTTT
D: TRBD2
J: TRBJ2-2
V: TRBV7-7
size: -

CDR3: CASTTWPGQGVTYGYTF
DNA: TGTGCCAGTACCACCTGGCCGGGACAGGGGGTAACCTATGGCTACACCTTC
D: TRBD1
J: TRBJ1-2
V: TRBV19
size: -

CDR3: CASSLDLGHNTEAFF
DNA: TGTGCCAGCAGCTTAGATTTAGGACACAACACTGAAGCTTTCTTT
D: -
J: TRBJ1-1
V: TRBV7-9
size: -

CDR3: CASSHGLMNTEAFF
DNA: TGCGCCAGCAGCCACGGACTTATGAACACTGAAGCTTTCTTT
D: -
J: TRBJ1-1
V: TRBV4-1
size: few

CDR3: CASRERGYQETQYF
DNA: TGTGCCAGCCGCGAAAGGGGGTACCAAGAGACCCAGTACTTC
D: -
J: TRBJ2-5
V: TRBV2
size: -

CDR3: CASSQQGANYGYTF
DNA: TGTGCCAGCAGCCAACAGGGGGCAAACTATGGCTACACCTTC
D: TRBD1
J: TRBJ1-2
V: TRBV7-6
size: -

CDR3: CASSLEARLAGAYEQYF
DNA: TGTGCCAGCAGCTTAGAGGCGCGGCTAGCGGGAGCCTACGAGCAGTACTTC
D: TRBD2
J: TRBJ2-7
V: TRBV7-8
size: -

CDR3: CASSLSRRGYNQPQHF
DNA: TGTGCCAGCAGTTTATCCCGGCGAGGGTACAATCAGCCCCAGCATTTT
D: -
J: TRBJ1-5
V: TRBV27
size: few

CDR3: CASSPRESGGPNEQFF
DNA: TGTGCCAGCAGCCCAAGGGAAAGCGGGGGACCGAATGAGCAGTTCTTC
D: TRBD2
J: TRBJ2-1
V: TRBV7-9
size: -

CDR3: CASSDLLAGGTYEQYF
DNA: TGTGCCAGCAGCGACCTACTAGCGGGAGGGACCTACGAGCAGTACTTC
D: TRBD2
J: TRBJ2-7
V: TRBV13
size: -

CDR3: CASSLRLAGRTEETQYF
DNA: TGTGCCAGCAGTTTGAGGCTAGCGGGGCGAACGGAAGAGACCCAGTACTTC
D: TRBD2
J: TRBJ2-5
V: TRBV27
size: -

CDR3: CAWSRDRAMTTNEKLFF
DNA: TGTGCCTGGAGTCGGGACAGGGCGATGACAACTAATGAAAAACTGTTTTTT
D: TRBD1
J: TRBJ1-4
V: TRBV30
size: -

CDR3: CAGGPWSFF
DNA: TGTGCCGGCGGCCCCTGGTCTTTCTTT
D: -
J: TRBJ1-1
V: TRBV30
size: -

CDR3: CASTPSRGYEQYF
DNA: TGTGCCAGCACCCCAAGCAGGGGCTACGAGCAGTACTTC
D: -
J: TRBJ2-7
V: TRBV6-1
size: -

CDR3: CASSTLEGFGNQPQHF
DNA: TGTGCCAGTAGTACGCTGGAGGGTTTCGGCAATCAGCCCCAGCATTTT
D: -
J: TRBJ1-5
V: TRBV19
size: -

CDR3: CASGSTGTGKF
DNA: TGTGCTAGTGGTTCCACCGGGACAGGGAAATTT
D: TRBD1
J: TRBJ2-3
V: TRBV12-5
size: -